The sequence of this T cell receptor beta chain was determined in a study of CD8 T cells in Susac syndrome. Random hexamers were used to reverse transcribe an amount of roughly 0.5 to 1 ug RNA. With immunoSEQ multiplex PCR, TCR beta CDR3 was amplified across 54 Vbeta and 13 Jbeta. TCRdb fed the immunoSEQ multiplex PCR reads into MiXCR, producing one record per CDR3 protein. Counted here are fewer than 100,000 distinct CDR3 sequences, more than 85% occurring once; the ten biggest clones make up 0.5% to 0.65%. V gave up 5 bases and J gave up 5 bases; unmatched junction bases: 11. Germline CDR1 SGHVS, CDR2 FNYEAQ. The length of the CDR3 is 15 residues. Blood CD8+ and CD4+ T cells underwent high-throughput TCR beta sequencing.

The source material was CD8+ T cells from PBMCs. The chain has TRBV7-6 and TRBJ1-1, with 7 bases aligning to TRBD1. This receptor was obtained from a human donor with multiple sclerosis. The CDR3 DNA reads as TGTGCCAGCAGCCCACAAAGCAGGGGGGCTACTGAAGCTTTCTTT. Protein: CASSPQSRGATEAFF.